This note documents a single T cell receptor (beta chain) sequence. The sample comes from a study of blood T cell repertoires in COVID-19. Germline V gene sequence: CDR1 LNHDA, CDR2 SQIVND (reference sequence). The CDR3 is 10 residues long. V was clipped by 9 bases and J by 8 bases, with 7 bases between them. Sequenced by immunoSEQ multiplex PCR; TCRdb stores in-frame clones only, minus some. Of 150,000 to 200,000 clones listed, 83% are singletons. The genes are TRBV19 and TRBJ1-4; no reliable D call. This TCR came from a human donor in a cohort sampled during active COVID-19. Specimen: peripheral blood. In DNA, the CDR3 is TGTGCCAGCCGGGAGGAAAAACTGTTTTTT. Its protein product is CASREEKLFF.